This TCR beta chain was sequenced during a study of a mutant IDH1 vaccine in newly diagnosed glioma. Study as a whole: The patients received vaccinations eight times, in weeks 1, 3, 5, 7, 11, 15, 19 and 23. Mean patient age was about 40 years; about 60% were male and approximately 40% female. Former treatment meant radiotherapy, temozolomide, or both; the majority had gotten both. Study findings and constraints: Patients showed vaccine-induced immune responses at a rate of 80% to 95%.

CDR1 and CDR2 (germline): SGHRS, YFSETQ. This CDR3 has 15 residues. The J segment lost 3 bases and the V segment lost 4 bases, leaving 10 bases of the junction unmatched. The sample holds a few counts of this clone. The antigen is not known. Time point: week 5, during vaccination. Each vaccine dose was 300 ug of mutant IDH1 20-mer peptide, with topical imiquimod. Profiled with immunoSEQ multiplex PCR; TCRdb holds only in-frame clones, not every one. The sample yields about 51,000 clones, 78% seen once. The TCR was taken from a woman in her thirties or forties with glioma. The sample here was PBMCs, taken from a glioma patient whose treatment included an IDH1 peptide vaccine. The V gene is TRBV5-1, the J gene TRBJ2-7, with TRBD1 matching 7 bases. In DNA, the CDR3 is TGCGCCAGCAGCACGGAGGTCCAGGGGGACTACGAGCAGTACTTC. This gives the protein CASSTEVQGDYEQYF.